This is a list of T cell receptor beta chains from one sample in a study of shared clonotypes between healthy human individuals. Repertoires were generated with immunoSEQ multiplex PCR, while TCRdb's copy carries only in-frame clones and drops some. The table lists about 2 million clones, 85% to 95% of them singletons. Sequenced sample: naive CD4+ T cells sorted from blood. These receptors were obtained from a young man in good health. The CDR3 runs from the conserved cysteine through the conserved F or W. Each record gives: CDR3 length, D gene, J gene, clone size, V gene, CDR3 DNA, CDR3 protein. D genes are given only for firm matches. For some rows the clone size is stated as once, few or many, or as a class when expanded; others skip it.

>14|.|TRBJ2-2|.|TRBV10-3
TGTGCCATCAGTTCAGGGTTTGACATCGGGGAGCTGTTTTTT
CAISSGFDIGELFF
>16|TRBD1|TRBJ1-1|.|TRBV27
TGTGCCAGCAGTTATCGACAGGGGGGGAAGAACACTGAAGCTTTCTTT
CASSYRQGGKNTEAFF
>13|.|TRBJ1-2|.|TRBV6-1
TGTGCCAGCAGTGACAGGACGGCCTATGGCTACACCTTC
CASSDRTAYGYTF
>18|TRBD2|TRBJ2-4|.|TRBV10-1
TGCGCCAGCAGTGAGGGTCCGGGACTAGCGGGACTCAGGAACATTCAGTACTTC
CASSEGPGLAGLRNIQYF
>15|.|TRBJ2-5|.|TRBV15
TGTGCCACCAGCAGAGATCGTAAGGGGCCAGAGACCCAGTACTTC
CATSRDRKGPETQYF
>17|TRBD1|TRBJ1-1|.|TRBV7-9
TGTGCCAGCAGCTCACGCGGGACAGAATACATGAACACTGAAGCTTTCTTT
CASSSRGTEYMNTEAFF
>14|.|TRBJ1-3|.|TRBV5-1
TGCGCCAGCAGCTCGACTGGCTCTGGAAACACCATATATTTT
CASSSTGSGNTIYF
>13|.|TRBJ1-5|.|TRBV7-3
TGTGCCAGCAGCCGCCCAGGGAATCAGCCCCAGCATTTT
CASSRPGNQPQHF
>13|.|TRBJ1-1|.|TRBV19
TGTGCCAGTAGTATAAATGTCGACCTGGAAGCTTTCTTT
CASSINVDLEAFF
>15|TRBD1|TRBJ2-7|.|TRBV11-2
TGTGCCAGCAGCCCGGGACAGGGGGCTCCCTACGAGCAGTACTTC
CASSPGQGAPYEQYF
>9|.|TRBJ1-2|.|TRBV11-3
TGTGCCAGCAGCTCCCCACACCTCTTC
CASSSPHLF
>16|.|TRBJ1-3|.|TRBV9
TGTGCCAGCAGCACGAACGACATTTCATCTGGAAACACCATATATTTT
CASSTNDISSGNTIYF
>13|.|TRBJ2-1|.|TRBV5-1
TGCGCCAGCAGCTTGAGTCGGGGCGGTGAGCAGTTCTTC
CASSLSRGGEQFF
>15|TRBD1|TRBJ2-2|.|TRBV7-8
TGTGCCAGCCGGGACAGCCCCACAAGTACCGGGGAGCTGTTTTTT
CASRDSPTSTGELFF
>15|TRBD2|TRBJ2-7|.|TRBV5-1
TGCGCCAGCAGCCTCGGACTAGCGGGAGGGTCCGAGCAGTACTTC
CASSLGLAGGSEQYF
>14|TRBD1|TRBJ2-1|once|TRBV5-1
TGCGCCAGCAGCCTCGGGACAGGGGAGTATGAGCAGTTCTTC
CASSLGTGEYEQFF
>14|TRBD1|TRBJ1-5|.|TRBV10-2
TGCGCCAGCAGTGGGACAGGGACCAATCAGCCCCAGCATTTT
CASSGTGTNQPQHF
>11|.|TRBJ1-2|.|TRBV30
TGTGCCTGGAGTGGAGGGAGTGGCTACACCTTC
CAWSGGSGYTF
>17|TRBD1|TRBJ2-7|once|TRBV19
TGTGCCAGTAGTTTACGCGCGGGACAGGGCTACTCCTACGAGCAGTACTTC
CASSLRAGQGYSYEQYF
>12|.|TRBJ1-2|.|TRBV5-1
TGCGCCAGCAGCTTGCGCCAGGAGGGCTACACCTTC
CASSLRQEGYTF
>15|TRBD1|TRBJ2-7|.|TRBV5-1
TGCGCCAGCAGCGGACCGGGACAGGGGACCTCCGAGCAGTACTTC
CASSGPGQGTSEQYF
>15|.|TRBJ1-1|.|TRBV18
TGTGCCACCTCTAACACCCAGGGGTTGAACACTGAAGCTTTCTTT
CATSNTQGLNTEAFF
>15|.|TRBJ2-5|.|TRBV7-2
TGTGCCAGCTCAGGCGGCTCCGGGGTGTCGGGTTCCCAGTACTTC
CASSGGSGVSGSQYF
>15|TRBD2|TRBJ2-7|.|TRBV6-5
TGTGCCAGCAGCCTCCGGGCTAGCGGGAGCTACGAGCAGTACTTC
CASSLRASGSYEQYF
>13|.|TRBJ2-7|.|TRBV6-6
TGTGCCAGCAGTTTACTAGAGGGCTACGAGCAGTACTTC
CASSLLEGYEQYF
>16|.|TRBJ2-5|.|TRBV9
TGTGCCAGCAGCGTAGCTGTGTCGGAGGGACAAGAGACCCAGTACTTC
CASSVAVSEGQETQYF
>17|TRBD1|TRBJ2-1|.|TRBV4-3
TGCGCCAGCAGCCAAGAATTTCTCGAGACAGGGGTTAATGAGCAGTTCTTC
CASSQEFLETGVNEQFF
>13|TRBD1|TRBJ2-5|.|TRBV6-1
TGTGCCAGCAGTGGACAGGGGAGGGAGACCCAGTACTTC
CASSGQGRETQYF
>13|.|TRBJ1-5|.|TRBV14
TGTGCCAGCAGCCAAGGGGTCAATCAGCCCCAGCATTTT
CASSQGVNQPQHF
>12|.|TRBJ2-3|.|TRBV11-2
TGTGCCAGCAGCTTAATCTCAGATACGCAGTATTTT
CASSLISDTQYF
>16|TRBD2|TRBJ2-2|.|TRBV28
TGTGCCAGCAATTCCCAACTAGCGGGGGACACCGGGGAGCTGTTTTTT
CASNSQLAGDTGELFF
>14|TRBD1|TRBJ1-2|.|TRBV27
TGTGCCAGCAGTAACTCAGGGGGCTCTTTCGGCTACACCTTC
CASSNSGGSFGYTF
>11|.|TRBJ2-1|once|TRBV29-1
TGCAGCGTTGAAGACAGGGGTGGGCAGTTCTTC
CSVEDRGGQFF